Presented here are 17 T cell receptor beta chains from one specimen sequenced in a study of T-cell reconstitution after alpha-beta-depleted transplantation in children. Unique molecular identifiers tagged the TCRbeta library. TCRdb re-called the PCR reads through MiXCR, storing one row per CDR3 protein. Of 200,000 to 300,000 distinct CDR3 sequences in the sample, about a quarter are singletons; the top ten hold about 2.5%. Sequencing was performed on PBMCs, taken before TCRalphabeta/CD19-depleted stem cell transplant. These receptors all come from a girl aged 2-10 years with Fanconi anemia, due to receive a stem cell transplant.

The rearrangement joins TRBV28 to TRBJ2-1, with TRBD2 identical over 9 bases. This CDR3 is 16 amino acids long. With V trimmed by 0 bases and J by 2 bases, 2 bases remained unmatched. CDR1 is MDHEN and CDR2 is SYDVKM in the germline V gene. CDR3 amino acids: CASSLWREGPYNEQFF. Written as DNA, the CDR3 is TGTGCCAGCAGTTTATGGCGGGAGGGCCCCTACAATGAGCAGTTCTTC.

In this sample, this clonotype turned up many times. This chain joins TRBV29-1 and TRBJ2-7, with a weak D call TRBD2 (5 bases). The germline V gene has CDR1 SQVTM and CDR2 ANQGSEA. The CDR3 is 14 amino acids. Trimming shortened V by 4 bases and J by 2 bases, and 15 bases separated the two germline ends. CDR3 loop: CSVGTIRDTYEQYF. The CDR3 DNA reads TGCAGCGTTGGGACGATCCGGGATACCTACGAGCAGTACTTC.

The rearrangement joins TRBV29-1 to TRBJ2-1, with 8 bases that match TRBD2. V shed 4 bases, J shed 2 bases, and the junction held 16 bases outside the gene matches. CDR3 size: 18 residues. Germline-derived CDR1 and CDR2 are SQVTM and ANQGSEA. In DNA form, the CDR3 reads TGCAGCGTTGCCCATACTGCAGGCGGGAGGACCCCCTACAATGAGCAGTTCTTC. Translation: CSVAHTAGGRTPYNEQFF.

This clonotype showed up just a few times. The rearrangement links TRBV7-3 to TRBJ1-6, with 9 bases aligning to TRBD1. After removal of 4 bases from V and 7 bases from J, the junction contained 8 bases not matched to a gene. This CDR3 contains 16 residues. CDR1 SGHTA and CDR2 FQGTGA come from the germline V gene. For the CDR3, the DNA is TGTGCCAGCAGCTCGGGACAGGGCTCTGTCAATTCACCCCTCCACTTT. Protein: CASSSGQGSVNSPLHF.

This clonotype was seen a single time. The chain has TRBV6-5 and TRBJ2-7, with a possible D match to TRBD1 (5 bases). Germline CDR1 is MNHEY and CDR2 is SVGAGI. The CDR3 is 14 amino acids. V was pared by 2 bases and J by 3 bases, with 11 bases between. The CDR3 region is CASSYNAGYYEQYF. In DNA form, the CDR3 reads TGTGCCAGCAGTTACAACGCAGGGTACTACGAGCAGTACTTC.

This clonotype was detected ten times or more. The genes are TRBV9 and TRBJ2-5; 8 bases are shared with TRBD2. Germline V lookup: CDR1 SGDLS, CDR2 YYNGEE. The CDR3 extends over 15 amino acids. V dropped 1 base and J dropped 5; count of bases not matched to a gene: 7. CDR3 residues: CASSVIGGGLETQYF. The CDR3, as DNA: TGTGCCAGCAGCGTAATCGGGGGGGGCCTTGAGACCCAGTACTTC.

V gene TRBV29-1 combines with J gene TRBJ2-2; possibly TRBD2 for D (6 bases). The CDR3 is 11 residues long. The V end lost 5 bases, the J end lost 6 bases, and 7 bases lay between the germline ends. CDR1 SQVTM and CDR2 ANQGSEA come from the germline V gene. The CDR3 coding sequence is TGCAGCGTTTCTAGCGCCGGGGAGCTGTTTTTT. Translation: CSVSSAGELFF.

The sample holds many counts of this clonotype. J is TRBJ1-4 and V is TRBV20-1; D uncertain. V gave up 3 bases and J gave up 4 bases, with 9 bases separating them. Germline loops: CDR1 DFQATT, CDR2 SNEGSKA (reference sequence). This CDR3 comprises 13 residues. The CDR3 is CSARMRLNEKLFF. The CDR3 nucleotides read TGCAGTGCTAGGATGAGACTTAATGAAAAACTGTTTTTT.

The table lists this clonotype with many counts. V usage is TRBV10-1 and J usage is TRBJ2-2, with TRBD1 identical over 8 bases. The CDR3 loop spans 13 amino acids. The V segment lost 7 bases and the J segment 6 bases; nucleotides outside the gene matches: 4. The germline V gene has CDR1 WNHNN and CDR2 SYGVQD (reference sequence). The CDR3 DNA sequence: TGCGCCAGCACTGGGACAGGCCCCGGGGAGCTGTTTTTT. Protein: CASTGTGPGELFF.

The rearrangement uses TRBV6-1 and TRBJ2-1; D unresolved. CDR1 MNHNS and CDR2 SASEGT come from the germline V gene. Trimming pared 2 bases from V and 3 bases from J, leaving 11 bases between. This CDR3 contains 15 residues. CDR3 loop: CASSEYRSSYNEQFF. The CDR3 DNA is TGTGCCAGCAGTGAATACCGTTCTAGCTACAATGAGCAGTTCTTC.

In nucleotides, the CDR3 is TGCGCCAGCAGCTTGGCCGTCGGAGGATTGGGAGCCAAAAACATTCAGTACTTC. Encoded protein: CASSLAVGGLGAKNIQYF. The chain links TRBV5-1 to TRBJ2-4; tentatively, D is TRBD2 (5 bases). Germline CDR1 and CDR2: SGHRS and YFSETQ. V dropped 0 bases and J dropped 0 bases, with 16 bases sitting between them. The CDR3 covers 18 residues.

In the case of this clonotype: One end of the junction varies from germline; a read error may be responsible. This chain's CDR3 is CTSSLALSDRGIVGELFF. The CDR3 DNA reads as TGTACCAGCAGTTTAGCCCTAAGCGACAGGGGGATTGTCGGGGAGCTGTTTTTT. The chain carries TRBV2 and TRBJ2-2, with TRBD1 matching over 9 bases. This CDR3 comprises 18 residues. Germline V gene sequence: CDR1 SNHLY, CDR2 FYNNEI.

This clonotype showed up just once. A much larger clone differs from this one at a single base, so this may be a read error. The chain is built from TRBV5-1 and TRBJ2-1, with D tentatively TRBD1 or TRBD2 (5 bases each). The germline CDR1 and CDR2 sequences are SGHRS and YFSETQ. This CDR3 is built from 14 residues. Trimming left V 6 bases short and J 6 bases short, with 16 bases between. The CDR3 reads CASTYWDPGNEQFF. The CDR3 nucleotides are TGCGCCAGCACCTACTGGGACCCCGGCAATGAGCAGTTCTTC. Full variable domain (outside the CDR3, taken from reference TRBV5-1 and TRBJ2-1): KAGVTQTPRYLIKTRGQQVTLSCSPISGHRSVSWYQQTPGQGLQFLFEYFSETQRNKGNFPGRFSGRQFSNSRSEMNVSTLELGDSALYLCASTYWDPGNEQFFGPGTRLTVL.

As DNA, the CDR3 is TGCAGCGTTGTCGGGGGACAGAGATACGAGCAGTACTTC. Translating it yields CSVVGGQRYEQYF. This chain uses TRBV29-1 with TRBJ2-7, with D tentatively TRBD1 (7 bases). This CDR3 is built from 13 residues. The V gene's germline CDR1 is SQVTM and CDR2 ANQGSEA. V was shortened by 4 bases and J by 4 bases, with 14 bases between the two germline ends.

Comment on this clonotype: This may be a read error: a much more frequent sequence differs by one nucleotide. This is likely a read error, given that the CDR3 carries no conserved phenylalanine or tryptophan at its end. The V gene is TRBV12-3 or TRBV12-4, the J gene TRBJ2-1; 15 bases match TRBD2. This CDR3 has 18 residues. V dropped 5 bases and J dropped 4; count of bases not matched to a gene: 9. The CDR3 protein is CASSPGTSGRPFYNEQFY. Here the CDR3 DNA reads TGTGCCAGCAGTCCTGGGACTAGCGGGAGGCCCTTTTACAATGAGCAGTTCTAC.

This clonotype has more than one count but fewer than ten. The J gene is TRBJ2-4, the V gene TRBV2; D is tentatively TRBD1 or TRBD2 (5 bases each). There are 14 residues in the CDR3. CDR1 SNHLY and CDR2 FYNNEI come from the germline V gene. V gave up 4 bases and J gave up 8 bases, with 15 bases separating them. In DNA, the CDR3 is TGTGCCAGCAGTGTCGGGGCGAGTGCGGACATTCAGTACTTC. This sequence encodes CASSVGASADIQYF.

This clonotype was observed at least ten times. The chain combines TRBV29-1 with TRBJ2-1, with a tentative D call TRBD2 (5 bases). This CDR3 is 17 amino acids long. In germline, CDR1 is SQVTM, CDR2 ANQGSEA. V lost 3 bases and J 3 bases, leaving 21 bases between the germline ends. The CDR3 DNA reads TGCAGCGTTGAGGGATACAGCGGAACCCTACGCTACAATGAGCAGTTCTTC. Translated, it gives CSVEGYSGTLRYNEQFF.